The entry below gives a single T cell receptor (beta chain) sequence along with its context. This clonotype was seen many times. Its target antigen remains unknown. Base qualities are not provided; no much larger clone lies one nucleotide away. Genomic DNA served as template for TCR beta VDJ combination and CDR3 sequence profiling. An Illumina HiSeq 2000 was used for TCR repertoire sequencing. Per the authors' processing: TRBV/TRBJ rearrangement plots, CDR3 size and DJ length profiles, and Simpson's diversity index were used to evaluate the repertoires. The most abundant DNA sequence in the deep sequencing data was defined as the immunodominant clone. CDR3 amino acid sequences were checked for sharing across subjects and were also compared against the VDJdb database and published repertoires. The public reads were reanalyzed by TCRdb: fastp trimming at Q25, MiXCR alignment, in-frame beta chains only. Identical CDR3 protein sequences are pooled into one entry, listed with their most common genes and DNA. These V and J calls originate from TCRdb's pipeline instead of the authors' own analysis. Across this sample there are roughly 40,000 distinct CDR3 sequences, with 68% seen only once. Less than 25% of the sample goes to the ten largest clones.

TCR repertoires of sorted CD4+ and CD8+ blood T cells from severe aplastic anemia patients and healthy subjects were deep-sequenced in the study. Ficoll-Paque density gradient centrifugation was used to isolate peripheral blood mononuclear cells. Before DNA extraction, CD4+ and CD8+ T cells were sorted by FACS or by magnetic beads. V lost 2 bases and J lost 6 bases, and the count of bases not matched to a germline gene is 11. From the germline V gene (reference sequence), CDR1 is LNHDA and CDR2 is SQIVND. The CDR3 goes from the cysteine to the phenylalanine over 17 residues. The only DNA kept is the CDR3, 51 bases in frame from the first base. These data originate in a study of CD8+CD57+ T cells in acquired aplastic anemia (dated by TCRdb to the late 2010s). For the study in its entirety: A mean of around 3 ug of DNA, ranging from roughly 0.18 to 30 ug, was extracted from sorted CD4+ and CD8+ cells. An average of approximately 10 million reads for CD4+ cells and 11 million to 12 million reads for CD8+ cells was obtained from healthy donor samples.

Here is what the overall study found, with its caveats: About 29 CD8+ CDR3 sequences were found to be shared between patients and controls, but these sequences appeared to be highly expressed in patients and within the immunodominant clones of the patients. No significant difference in CD8+ Simpson's diversity was found between patients and healthy controls (P=0.060).

The sequenced sample consisted of sorted CD4+, CD8+, or CD8+CD57+ T cells (not recorded which) from PBMCs. The chain is made from TRBV19 and TRBJ2-2, with 8 bases aligning to TRBD1. The sequence was collected from a human donor in good health, serving as a control. Read as DNA, the sequence is TGTGCCAGTAGTATAAGAATGGCAGGGGGCTATTCCGGGGAGCTGTTTTTT. The resulting protein is CASSIRMAGGYSGELFF.